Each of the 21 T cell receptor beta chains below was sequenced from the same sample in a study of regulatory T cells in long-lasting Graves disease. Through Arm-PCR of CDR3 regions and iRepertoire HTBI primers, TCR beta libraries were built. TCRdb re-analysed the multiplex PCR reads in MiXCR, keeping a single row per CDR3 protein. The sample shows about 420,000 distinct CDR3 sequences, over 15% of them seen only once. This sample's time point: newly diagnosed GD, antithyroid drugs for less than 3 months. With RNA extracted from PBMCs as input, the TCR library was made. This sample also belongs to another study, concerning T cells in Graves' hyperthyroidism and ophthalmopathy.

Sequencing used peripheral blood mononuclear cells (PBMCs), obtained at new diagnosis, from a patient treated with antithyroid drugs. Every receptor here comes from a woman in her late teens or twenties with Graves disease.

The CDR3 is CAWSIRDAGTEAFF. The DNA for the CDR3 is TGTGCCTGGAGCATCCGGGACGCGGGGACTGAAGCTTTCTTT. This chain connects TRBV30 to TRBJ1-1, with a possible D match to TRBD1 (5 bases). CDR3 length: 14 residues. V shed 3 bases and J shed 5 bases, with 16 bases lying between them. Germline CDR1 and CDR2: GTSNPN and SVGIG (reference sequence).

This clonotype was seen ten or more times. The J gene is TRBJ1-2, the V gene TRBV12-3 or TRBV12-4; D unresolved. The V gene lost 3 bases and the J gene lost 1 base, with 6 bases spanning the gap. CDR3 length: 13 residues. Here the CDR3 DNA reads TGTGCCAGCAGTTTTAGGAGTAACTATGGCTACACCTTC. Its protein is CASSFRSNYGYTF.

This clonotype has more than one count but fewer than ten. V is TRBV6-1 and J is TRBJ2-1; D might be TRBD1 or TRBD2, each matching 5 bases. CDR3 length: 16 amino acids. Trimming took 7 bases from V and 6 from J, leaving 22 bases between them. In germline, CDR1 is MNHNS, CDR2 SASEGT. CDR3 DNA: TGTGCCAGCACCCCCGTTGGGGGTAAGGGGATCAATGAGCAGTTCTTC. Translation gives CASTPVGGKGINEQFF.

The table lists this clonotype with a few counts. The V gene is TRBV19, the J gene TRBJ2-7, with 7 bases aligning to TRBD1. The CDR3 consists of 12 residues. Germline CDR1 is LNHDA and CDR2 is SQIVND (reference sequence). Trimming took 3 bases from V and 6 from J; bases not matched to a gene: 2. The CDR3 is CASSMTGREQYF. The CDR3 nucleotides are TGTGCCAGTAGTATGACAGGGCGCGAGCAGTACTTC.

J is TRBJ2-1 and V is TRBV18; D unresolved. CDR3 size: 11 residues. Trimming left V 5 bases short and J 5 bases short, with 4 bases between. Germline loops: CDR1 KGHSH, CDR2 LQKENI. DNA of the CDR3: TGTGCCAGCTCATACGACAATGAGCAGTTCTTC. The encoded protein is CASSYDNEQFF.

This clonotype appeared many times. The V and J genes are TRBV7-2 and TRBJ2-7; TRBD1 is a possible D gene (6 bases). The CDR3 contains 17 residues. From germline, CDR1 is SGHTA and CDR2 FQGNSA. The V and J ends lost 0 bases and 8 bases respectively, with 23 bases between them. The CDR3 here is CASSLAPGTPTTLKQYF. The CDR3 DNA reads TGTGCCAGCAGCTTAGCGCCCGGGACACCCACGACTTTGAAGCAGTACTTC.

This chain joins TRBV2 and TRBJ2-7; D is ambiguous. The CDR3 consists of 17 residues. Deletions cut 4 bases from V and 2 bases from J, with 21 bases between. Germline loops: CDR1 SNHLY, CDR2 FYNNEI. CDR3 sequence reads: CASSVGQAPLSTYEQYF. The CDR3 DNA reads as TGTGCCAGCAGTGTTGGCCAGGCACCCTTAAGCACCTACGAGCAGTACTTC. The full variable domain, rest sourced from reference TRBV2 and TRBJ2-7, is EPEVTQTPSHQVTQMGQEVILRCVPISNHLYFYWYRQILGQKVEFLVSFYNNEISEKSEIFDDQFSVERPDGSNFTLKIRSTKLEDSAMYFCASSVGQAPLSTYEQYFGPGTRLTVT.

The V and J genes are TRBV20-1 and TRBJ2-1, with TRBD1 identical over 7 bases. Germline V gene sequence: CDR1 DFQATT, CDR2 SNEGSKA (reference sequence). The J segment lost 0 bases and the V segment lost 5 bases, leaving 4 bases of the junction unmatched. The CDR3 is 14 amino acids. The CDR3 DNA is TGCAGTGCTCCCCGGGACAGCTCCTACAATGAGCAGTTCTTC. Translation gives CSAPRDSSYNEQFF.

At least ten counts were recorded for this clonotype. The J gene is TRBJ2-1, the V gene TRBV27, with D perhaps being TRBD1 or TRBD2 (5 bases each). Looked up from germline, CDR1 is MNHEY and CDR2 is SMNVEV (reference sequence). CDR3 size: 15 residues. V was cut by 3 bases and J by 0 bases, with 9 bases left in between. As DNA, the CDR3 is TGTGCCAGCAGTTTTAGGGACCTCTCCTACAATGAGCAGTTCTTC. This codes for CASSFRDLSYNEQFF.

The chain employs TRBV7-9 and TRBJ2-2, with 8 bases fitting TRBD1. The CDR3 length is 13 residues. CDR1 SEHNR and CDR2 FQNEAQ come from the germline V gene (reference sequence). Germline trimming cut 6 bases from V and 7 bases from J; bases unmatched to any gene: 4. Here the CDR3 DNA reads TGTGCCAGCAGTTCAGGGGGCAACGGGGAGCTGTTTTTT. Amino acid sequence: CASSSGGNGELFF.

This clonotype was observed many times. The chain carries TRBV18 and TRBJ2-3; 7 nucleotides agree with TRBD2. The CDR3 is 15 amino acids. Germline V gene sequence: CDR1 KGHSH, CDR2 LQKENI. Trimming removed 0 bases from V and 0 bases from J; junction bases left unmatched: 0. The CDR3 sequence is CASSPPGLSTDTQYF. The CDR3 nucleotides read TGTGCCAGCTCACCACCGGGACTAAGCACAGATACGCAGTATTTT. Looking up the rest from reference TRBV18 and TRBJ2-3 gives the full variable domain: NAGVMQNPRHLVRRRGQEARLRCSPMKGHSHVYWYRQLPEEGLKFMVYLQKENIIDESGMPKERFSAEFPKEGPSILRIQQVVRGDSAAYFCASSPPGLSTDTQYFGPGTRLTVL.

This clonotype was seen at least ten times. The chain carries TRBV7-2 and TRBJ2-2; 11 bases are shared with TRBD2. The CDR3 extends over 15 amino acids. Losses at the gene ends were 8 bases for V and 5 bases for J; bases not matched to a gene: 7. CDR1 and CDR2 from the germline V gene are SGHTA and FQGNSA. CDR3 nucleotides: TGTGCCAGCCATCTTAGCGGGAGGGCGACCGGGGAGCTGTTTTTT. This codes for CASHLSGRATGELFF.

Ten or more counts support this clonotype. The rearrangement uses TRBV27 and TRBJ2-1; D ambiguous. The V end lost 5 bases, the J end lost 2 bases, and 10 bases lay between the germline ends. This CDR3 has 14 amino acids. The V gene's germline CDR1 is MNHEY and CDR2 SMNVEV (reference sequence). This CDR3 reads CASSPEMTYNEQFF. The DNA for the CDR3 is TGTGCCAGCAGTCCAGAAATGACCTACAATGAGCAGTTCTTC.

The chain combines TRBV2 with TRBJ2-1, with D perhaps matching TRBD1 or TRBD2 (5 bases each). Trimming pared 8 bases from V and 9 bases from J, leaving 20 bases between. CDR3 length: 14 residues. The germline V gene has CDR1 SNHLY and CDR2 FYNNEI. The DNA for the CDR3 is TGTGCCAGCTCACAGGCCCAAAACGAGGGTGAGCAGTTCTTC. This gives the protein CASSQAQNEGEQFF.

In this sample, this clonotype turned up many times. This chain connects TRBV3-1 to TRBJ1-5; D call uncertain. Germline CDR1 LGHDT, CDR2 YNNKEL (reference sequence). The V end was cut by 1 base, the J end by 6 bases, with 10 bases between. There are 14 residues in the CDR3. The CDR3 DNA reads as TGTGCCAGCAGCCAAGGGTCAGTGGGTCAGCCCCAGCATTTT. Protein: CASSQGSVGQPQHF.

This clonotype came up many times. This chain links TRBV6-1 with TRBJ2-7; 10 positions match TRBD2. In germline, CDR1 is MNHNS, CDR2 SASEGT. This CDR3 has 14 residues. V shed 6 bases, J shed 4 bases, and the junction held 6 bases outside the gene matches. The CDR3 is CASRTSSGSYEQYF. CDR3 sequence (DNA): TGTGCCAGCAGAACTTCTAGCGGGAGTTACGAGCAGTACTTC.

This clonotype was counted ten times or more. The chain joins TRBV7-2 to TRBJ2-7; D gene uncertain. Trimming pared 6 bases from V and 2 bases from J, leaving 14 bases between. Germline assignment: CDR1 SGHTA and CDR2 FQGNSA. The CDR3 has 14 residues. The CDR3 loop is CASSFPSTTYEQYF. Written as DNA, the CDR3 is TGTGCCAGCAGTTTCCCCTCAACCACCTACGAGCAGTACTTC. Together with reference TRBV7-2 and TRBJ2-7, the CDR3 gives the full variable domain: GAGVSQSPSNKVTEKGKDVELRCDPISGHTALYWYRQSLGQGLEFLIYFQGNSAPDKSGLPSDRFSAERTGGSVSTLTIQRTQQEDSAVYLCASSFPSTTYEQYFGPGTRLTVT.

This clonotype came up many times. This CDR3 reads CASSAGLADEQYF. The CDR3 nucleotides read TGTGCCAGCAGTGCGGGACTAGCGGACGAGCAGTACTTC. The V gene is TRBV2, the J gene TRBJ2-7; 11 bases are shared with TRBD2. Trimming took 4 bases from V and 5 from J; bases not matched to a gene: 1. This CDR3 contains 13 residues. The germline CDR1 and CDR2 sequences are SNHLY and FYNNEI.

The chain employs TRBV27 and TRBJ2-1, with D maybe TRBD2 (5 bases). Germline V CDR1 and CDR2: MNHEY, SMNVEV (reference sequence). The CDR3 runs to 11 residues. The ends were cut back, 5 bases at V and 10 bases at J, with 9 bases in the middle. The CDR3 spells CASSREDEQFF. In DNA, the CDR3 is TGTGCCAGCAGTCGGGAAGACGAGCAGTTCTTC.

The CDR3 loop reads CSATRSYGYTF. The CDR3 DNA follows: TGCAGTGCAACACGGAGCTATGGCTACACCTTC. This chain links TRBV20-1 with TRBJ1-2; D gene uncertain. With 6 bases removed from V and 4 bases from J, the gap between germline ends came to 9 bases. This CDR3 has 11 residues. Germline CDR1 and CDR2: DFQATT and SNEGSKA (reference sequence).

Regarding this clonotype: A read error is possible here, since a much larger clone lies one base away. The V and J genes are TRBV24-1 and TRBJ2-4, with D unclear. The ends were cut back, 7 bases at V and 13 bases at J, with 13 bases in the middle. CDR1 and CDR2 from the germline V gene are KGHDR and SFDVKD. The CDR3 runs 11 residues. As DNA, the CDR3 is TGTGCCACCAGCAACCTCAGAGAGCAGTACTTC. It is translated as CATSNLREQYF.